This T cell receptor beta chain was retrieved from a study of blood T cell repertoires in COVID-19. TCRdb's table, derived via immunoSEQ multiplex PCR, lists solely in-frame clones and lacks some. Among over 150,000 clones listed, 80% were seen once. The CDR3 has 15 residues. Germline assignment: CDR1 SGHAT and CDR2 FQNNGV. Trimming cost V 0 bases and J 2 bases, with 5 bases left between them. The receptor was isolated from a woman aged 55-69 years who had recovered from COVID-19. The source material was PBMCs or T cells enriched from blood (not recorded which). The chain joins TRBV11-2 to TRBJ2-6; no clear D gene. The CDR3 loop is CASSLETAGANVLTF. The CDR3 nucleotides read TGTGCCAGCAGCTTAGAAACAGCTGGGGCCAACGTCCTGACTTTC. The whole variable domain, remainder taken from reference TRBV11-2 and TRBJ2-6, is EAGVAQSPRYKIIEKRQSVAFWCNPISGHATLYWYQQILGQGPKLLIQFQNNGVVDDSQLPKDRFSAERLKGVDSTLKIQPAKLEDSAVYLCASSLETAGANVLTFGAGSRLTVL.